Shown below are 30 T cell receptor beta chains from a single sample sequenced in a study of technical replicates of blood from several donors. The data were produced by immunoSEQ multiplex PCR, yet TCRdb's version contains in-frame clones alone and is incomplete. The top ten clones hold about 0.25% of a sample with about 89,000 clones, around 96% of them seen once. The source material was T cells isolated from PBMCs. Source of these receptors: a human donor in good health.

V usage is TRBV27 and J usage is TRBJ1-1; D remains unclear. Germline V CDR1 and CDR2: MNHEY, SMNVEV (reference sequence). V dropped 9 bases and J dropped 0 bases, with 14 bases sitting between them. CDR3 length: 14 residues. Here the CDR3 DNA reads TGTGCCAGTATCCATTTGGGCATGAACACTGAAGCTTTCTTT. Residues: CASIHLGMNTEAFF.

V and J are TRBV30 and TRBJ2-2; TRBD1 might be the D (5 bases). The germline V gene has CDR1 GTSNPN and CDR2 SVGIG (reference sequence). Trimming left V 0 bases short and J 7 bases short, with 18 bases between. CDR3 size: 16 residues. In DNA, the CDR3 is TGTGCCTGGAGTGTACTTGGCAGGGTAGAAGGCGGGGAGCTGTTTTTT. Protein: CAWSVLGRVEGGELFF.

J is TRBJ2-7 and V is TRBV10-1, with D tentatively TRBD2 (5 bases). V gave up 0 bases and J gave up 5 bases, with 8 bases separating them. Germline loops: CDR1 WNHNN, CDR2 SYGVQD (reference sequence). This CDR3 contains 13 residues. The CDR3 bases are TGCGCCAGCAGTGAGTCGGACGGGGACGAGCAGTACTTC. Its translation: CASSESDGDEQYF.

This chain joins TRBV20-1 and TRBJ1-1; tentatively, D is TRBD1 (5 bases). V lost 6 bases to trimming and J lost 8 bases, with 10 bases between them. From germline, CDR1 is DFQATT and CDR2 SNEGSKA (reference sequence). This CDR3 is built from 10 residues. In nucleotides, the CDR3 is TGCAGTGCATTAGACAGAGAAGCTTTCTTT. As protein: CSALDREAFF.

J is TRBJ1-1 and V is TRBV15; D not certain. This CDR3 is built from 14 residues. V was shortened by 3 bases and J by 1 base, with 9 bases between the two germline ends. Germline V gene data show CDR1 as LNHNV and CDR2 as YYDKDF (reference sequence). The CDR3 DNA sequence: TGTGCCACCAGCAGGGCTTCCGAGAACACTGAAGCTTTCTTT. As protein: CATSRASENTEAFF. The variable domain in full, with the rest retrieved from reference TRBV15 and TRBJ1-1, is DAMVIQNPRYQVTQFGKPVTLSCSQTLNHNVMYWYQQKSSQAPKLLFHYYDKDFNNEADTPDNFQSRRPNTSFCFLDIRSPGLGDTAMYLCATSRASENTEAFFGQGTRLTVV.

The V call is TRBV6-4, the J call TRBJ2-2; 7 nucleotides align to TRBD1. The CDR3 consists of 15 residues. Losses at the gene ends were 3 bases for V and 5 bases for J; bases not matched to a gene: 6. Germline V gene sequence: CDR1 MRHNA, CDR2 SNTAGT. In DNA, the CDR3 is TGTGCCAGCAGTGAGAGGGGGCAAGGTACCGGGGAGCTGTTTTTT. This codes for CASSERGQGTGELFF.

V usage is TRBV27 and J usage is TRBJ2-2; TRBD1 matches at 9 bases. The junction had 15 bases not matched to a gene; V was cut back by 3 bases and J by 4 bases. The length of the CDR3 is 19 residues. Germline CDR1 MNHEY, CDR2 SMNVEV (reference sequence). The CDR3 coding sequence is TGTGCCAGCAGTTTGGGGACAGGGTTGTTTGGTGTTTTCACCGGGGAGCTGTTTTTT. This gives the protein CASSLGTGLFGVFTGELFF.

The chain employs TRBV20-1 and TRBJ1-2; D unresolved. The length of the CDR3 is 11 residues. Germline CDR1 and CDR2: DFQATT and SNEGSKA (reference sequence). With 5 bases removed from V and 3 bases from J, the gap between germline ends came to 7 bases. The CDR3 nucleotides read TGCAGTGCTCCTGTTGACTATGGCTACACCTTC. Its protein product is CSAPVDYGYTF.

The chain uses TRBV7-9 and TRBJ2-1; the D is unclear. Germline CDR1 is SEHNR and CDR2 is FQNEAQ (reference sequence). The CDR3 loop spans 13 amino acids. The V and J ends lost 0 bases and 4 bases respectively, with 4 bases between them. This chain's CDR3 is CASSLALYNEQFF. Written as DNA, the CDR3 is TGTGCCAGCAGCTTAGCTCTATACAATGAGCAGTTCTTC.

In its sample, this clone was seen a few times. CDR3 DNA sequence: TGTGCCAGTAGTACTGCCGAACGGGGGGTGGAAGAGACCCAGTACTTC. It encodes CASSTAERGVEETQYF. The rearrangement joins TRBV19 to TRBJ2-5, with 7 bases identical to TRBD2. V dropped 4 bases and J dropped 3; count of bases not matched to a gene: 11. The CDR3 has 16 amino acids. Germline loops: CDR1 LNHDA, CDR2 SQIVND (reference sequence).

The rearrangement links TRBV2 to TRBJ2-2; tentatively, D is TRBD2 (6 bases). Trimming took 7 bases from V and 4 from J, leaving 25 bases between them. CDR3 length equals 18 residues. Looked up from germline, CDR1 is SNHLY and CDR2 is FYNNEI. CDR3 region: CASMRTGGAGRVTGELFF. For the CDR3, the DNA is TGTGCCAGCATGAGGACGGGTGGAGCGGGTCGGGTCACCGGGGAGCTGTTTTTT.

V usage is TRBV5-1 and J usage is TRBJ1-3, with 7 nucleotides matching TRBD1. The CDR3 runs to 15 residues. From germline, CDR1 is SGHRS and CDR2 YFSETQ. J gave up 4 bases and V 4 bases, and 8 bases lay outside the gene matches. The CDR3 spells CASSPGGTDGNTIYF. The CDR3 nucleotides are TGCGCCAGCAGCCCTGGCGGGACAGACGGAAACACCATATATTTT.

This clone has only a few counts. V usage is TRBV27 and J usage is TRBJ1-2; TRBD1 matches at 8 bases. Looked up from germline, CDR1 is MNHEY and CDR2 is SMNVEV (reference sequence). With 5 bases clipped from V and 4 bases from J, the junction kept 12 bases outside the gene matches. The CDR3 has 16 amino acids. Here the CDR3 DNA reads TGTGCCAGCAGTATGCACCCCCGACAGGGGCTCTATGGCTACACCTTC. Residues: CASSMHPRQGLYGYTF.

The V gene is TRBV27, the J gene TRBJ2-3; maybe TRBD2 (5 bases). The CDR3 extends over 17 amino acids. In germline, CDR1 is MNHEY, CDR2 SMNVEV (reference sequence). V lost 5 bases and J lost 0, with 18 bases in between. CDR3 residues: CASSPPGLKTSTDTQYF. The CDR3 DNA reads as TGTGCCAGCAGTCCACCCGGACTGAAGACTAGCACAGATACGCAGTATTTT.

This chain links TRBV6-1 with TRBJ1-2; D might be TRBD1 (6 bases). There are 13 residues in the CDR3. Germline CDR1 and CDR2: MNHNS and SASEGT. V dropped 6 bases and J dropped 6 bases, with 14 bases sitting between them. CDR3 coding DNA: TGTGCCAGCAGACGCACAGGGAAGAATGGCTACACCTTC. Translated: CASRRTGKNGYTF.

The chain carries TRBV28 and TRBJ1-3; maybe TRBD1 (6 bases). Between the trimmed V and J ends, which lost 2 bases and 2 bases, there was a span of 13 bases. Germline loops: CDR1 MDHEN, CDR2 SYDVKM. This CDR3 is 16 amino acids long. In nucleotides, the CDR3 is TGTGCCAGCAGTTTACAGATAGAGGGGGCTGGAAACACCATATATTTT. Translation gives CASSLQIEGAGNTIYF.

This chain connects TRBV11-2 to TRBJ2-7; 12 nucleotides match TRBD2. Losses at the gene ends were 6 bases for V and 4 bases for J; bases not matched to a gene: 4. Per the germline V gene, CDR1 is SGHAT and CDR2 is FQNNGV. The CDR3 contains 14 residues. CDR3 region: CASRALAGGYEQYF. The CDR3 DNA follows: TGTGCCAGCAGGGCACTAGCGGGAGGATACGAGCAGTACTTC. The full variable domain, in which reference TRBV11-2 and TRBJ2-7 provide the parts outside the CDR3, is EAGVAQSPRYKIIEKRQSVAFWCNPISGHATLYWYQQILGQGPKLLIQFQNNGVVDDSQLPKDRFSAERLKGVDSTLKIQPAKLEDSAVYLCASRALAGGYEQYFGPGTRLTVT.

The J gene is TRBJ1-1, the V gene TRBV6-1, with D perhaps matching TRBD1 (5 bases). Trimming removed 2 bases at V and 4 bases at J, with 17 bases between. The CDR3 runs to 16 residues. The V gene's germline CDR1 is MNHNS and CDR2 SASEGT. CDR3 amino acids: CASSELGRGSGTEAFF. CDR3 nucleotide sequence: TGTGCCAGCAGTGAACTTGGAAGGGGCTCAGGCACTGAAGCTTTCTTT.

The rearrangement uses TRBV28 and TRBJ1-1; D gene uncertain. The V and J ends lost 6 bases and 1 base respectively, with 15 bases between them. Germline loops: CDR1 MDHEN, CDR2 SYDVKM. The CDR3 has 15 amino acids. Here the CDR3 DNA reads TGTGCCAGCAGGTTAAGCTCGGGAGGGAACACTGAAGCTTTCTTT. It is translated as CASRLSSGGNTEAFF.

This sequence joins TRBV11-2 and TRBJ2-7; 7 nucleotides align to TRBD1. V trimming: 5 bases; J trimming: 6 bases; junction bases outside the gene matches: 16. This CDR3 spans 16 amino acids. Germline CDR1 and CDR2: SGHAT and FQNNGV. The CDR3 bases are TGTGCCAGCAGCCCATTGACAGGGATTCCCTTCCGCGAGCAGTACTTC. Protein product: CASSPLTGIPFREQYF.

The gene calls are TRBV6-1 and TRBJ1-1; unclear D gene. CDR3 size: 14 residues. Per germline, CDR1 MNHNS and CDR2 SASEGT. V was cut by 6 bases and J by 0 bases, with 11 bases left in between. DNA of the CDR3: TGTGCCAGCAGAGGCGACATCATGAACACTGAAGCTTTCTTT. It specifies CASRGDIMNTEAFF.

V is TRBV9 and J is TRBJ2-1; 9 bases agree with TRBD2. Germline assignment: CDR1 SGDLS and CDR2 YYNGEE. The CDR3 has 16 amino acids. With V trimmed by 0 bases and J by 9 bases, 10 bases remained unmatched. CDR3 DNA: TGTGCCAGCAGCGTAGCATCGGCGGGGGGGCGCGGTGAGCAGTTCTTC. Translation: CASSVASAGGRGEQFF.

The table lists this clone with a count of one. The rearrangement uses TRBV11-2 and TRBJ2-2; D ambiguous. CDR1 is SGHAT, CDR2 FQNNGV, per germline. The CDR3 has 14 amino acids. V was pared by 2 bases and J by 5 bases, with 9 bases between. Here the CDR3 DNA reads TGTGCCAGCAGCTTACCTGTTTTGACCGGGGAGCTGTTTTTT. Protein: CASSLPVLTGELFF.

The rearrangement links TRBV6-5 to TRBJ1-2; D call uncertain. Per the germline V gene, CDR1 is MNHEY and CDR2 is SVGAGI. The CDR3 has 14 residues. V dropped 7 bases and J dropped 7 bases, with 19 bases sitting between them. CDR3 in amino acids: CASIPRGAGGGYTF. CDR3 in DNA: TGTGCCAGCATACCTCGGGGAGCTGGTGGTGGCTACACCTTC.

This chain uses TRBV4-1 with TRBJ1-1; D call uncertain. CDR1 and CDR2 (germline): MGHRA, YSYEKL. The CDR3 consists of 18 residues. Trimming shortened V by 4 bases and J by 4 bases, and 25 bases separated the two germline ends. The chain's CDR3 is CASSPLGRVSLSGTEAFF. CDR3 bases: TGCGCCAGCAGCCCTTTAGGGCGGGTCTCTCTTTCCGGCACTGAAGCTTTCTTT.

The chain recombines TRBV29-1 with TRBJ2-5; D possibly corresponds to TRBD1 (5 bases). Germline V gene sequence: CDR1 SQVTM, CDR2 ANQGSEA. This CDR3 has 12 residues. V gave up 8 bases and J gave up 4 bases, with 14 bases separating them. CDR3 residues: CSSGRAGETQYF. In DNA form, the CDR3 reads TGCAGCTCGGGCAGGGCCGGAGAGACCCAGTACTTC.

The genes are TRBV10-1 and TRBJ2-7; perhaps TRBD2 as D (5 bases). Per the germline V gene, CDR1 is WNHNN and CDR2 is SYGVQD (reference sequence). This CDR3 has 13 amino acids. Trimming left V 2 bases short and J 7 bases short, with 12 bases between. CDR3 region: CASSEPPSGEQYF. CDR3 nucleotides: TGCGCCAGCAGTGAGCCGCCCAGCGGAGAGCAGTACTTC.

The gene calls are TRBV19 and TRBJ1-5; TRBD1 aligns across 10 bases. Germline V CDR1 and CDR2: LNHDA, SQIVND (reference sequence). The ends lost 6 bases at V and 1 base at J; junction bases unmatched: 0. This CDR3 comprises 14 residues. The CDR3 nucleotides are TGTGCCAGTAGGGACAGGGGGAGCAATCAGCCCCAGCATTTT. The encoded protein is CASRDRGSNQPQHF.

The V call is TRBV6-6, the J call TRBJ2-7; 8 nucleotides line up with TRBD2. The CDR3 totals 16 residues. V was pared by 5 bases and J by 3 bases, with 12 bases of the junction left unmatched. Germline V gives CDR1 MNHNY, CDR2 SVGAGI (reference sequence). DNA of the CDR3: TGTGCCAGCAGTCAAAACCGGGAGGGCTATGTCTACGAGCAGTACTTC. It is translated as CASSQNREGYVYEQYF.

The CDR3 protein is CASSLRAGLALNNEQFF. The CDR3 DNA reads TGTGCCAGCAGTTTAAGAGCAGGACTTGCCTTAAACAATGAGCAGTTCTTC. This sequence joins TRBV11-2 and TRBJ2-1, with D possibly TRBD2 on 5 matching bases. With 6 bases removed from V and 5 bases from J, the gap between germline ends came to 23 bases. The CDR3 is 17 amino acids. Germline values: CDR1 SGHAT, CDR2 FQNNGV.